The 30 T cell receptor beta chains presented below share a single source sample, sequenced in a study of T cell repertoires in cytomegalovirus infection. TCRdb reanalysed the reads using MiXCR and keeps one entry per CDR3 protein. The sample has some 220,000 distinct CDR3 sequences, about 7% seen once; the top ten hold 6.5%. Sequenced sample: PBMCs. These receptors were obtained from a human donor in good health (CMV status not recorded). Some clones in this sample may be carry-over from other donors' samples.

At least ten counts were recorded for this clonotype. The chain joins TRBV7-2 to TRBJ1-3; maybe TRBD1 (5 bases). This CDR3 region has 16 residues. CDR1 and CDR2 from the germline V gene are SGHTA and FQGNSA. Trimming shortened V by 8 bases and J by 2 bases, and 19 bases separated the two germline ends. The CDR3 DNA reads TGTGCCAGCCGCATCGCCGCCGGGACCGCTGGAAACACCATATATTTT. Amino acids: CASRIAAGTAGNTIYF.

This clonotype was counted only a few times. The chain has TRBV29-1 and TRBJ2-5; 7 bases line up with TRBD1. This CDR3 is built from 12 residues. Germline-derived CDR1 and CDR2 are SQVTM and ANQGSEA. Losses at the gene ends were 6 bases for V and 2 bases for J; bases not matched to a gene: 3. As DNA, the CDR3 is TGCAGCGTAGGGGGCCCACAAGAGACCCAGTACTTC. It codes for CSVGGPQETQYF. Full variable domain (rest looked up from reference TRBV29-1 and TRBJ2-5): SAVISQKPSRDICQRGTSLTIQCQVDSQVTMMFWYRQQPGQSLTLIATANQGSEATYESGFVIDKFPISRPNLTFSTLTVSNMSPEDSSIYLCSVGGPQETQYFGPGTRLLVL.

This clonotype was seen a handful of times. The CDR3 DNA follows: TGTGCCAGCAGCTTCGGGGGGCCCACCGGGGAGCTGTTTTTT. This encodes CASSFGGPTGELFF. This chain joins TRBV11-3 and TRBJ2-2; the D gene is possibly TRBD2 (7 bases). The CDR3 length is 14 residues. Trimming pared 3 bases from V and 4 bases from J, leaving 9 bases between. Germline-derived CDR1 and CDR2 are SGHNT and YENEEA. The whole variable domain, filled in from reference TRBV11-3 and TRBJ2-2, reads EAGVVQSPRYKIIEKKQPVAFWCNPISGHNTLYWYLQNLGQGPELLIRYENEEAVDDSQLPKDRFSAERLKGVDSTLKIQPAELGDSAVYLCASSFGGPTGELFFGEGSRLTVL.

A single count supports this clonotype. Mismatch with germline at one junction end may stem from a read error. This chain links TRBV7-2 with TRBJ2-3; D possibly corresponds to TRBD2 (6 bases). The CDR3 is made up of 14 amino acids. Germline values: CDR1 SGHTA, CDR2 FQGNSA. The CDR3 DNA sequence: TGTGCTAGCAGCTTTGCGGGGTGGGAAGATACGCTGTATTTT. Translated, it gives CASSFAGWEDTLYF.

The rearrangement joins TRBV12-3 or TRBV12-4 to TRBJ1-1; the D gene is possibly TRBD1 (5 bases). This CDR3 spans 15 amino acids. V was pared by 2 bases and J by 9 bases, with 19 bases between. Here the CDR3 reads CASSLLTGVGPKAFF. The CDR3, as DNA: TGTGCCAGCAGTTTACTCACGGGGGTCGGGCCCAAAGCTTTCTTT.

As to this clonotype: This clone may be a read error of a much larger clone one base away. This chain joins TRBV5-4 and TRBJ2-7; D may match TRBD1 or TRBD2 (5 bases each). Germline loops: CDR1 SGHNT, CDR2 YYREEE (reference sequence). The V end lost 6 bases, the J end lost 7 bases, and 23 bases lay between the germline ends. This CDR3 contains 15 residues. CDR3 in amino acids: CASKGGRGGPSEQYF. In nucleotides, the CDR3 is TGTGCCAGCAAAGGAGGTCGGGGCGGACCCTCGGAGCAGTACTTC.

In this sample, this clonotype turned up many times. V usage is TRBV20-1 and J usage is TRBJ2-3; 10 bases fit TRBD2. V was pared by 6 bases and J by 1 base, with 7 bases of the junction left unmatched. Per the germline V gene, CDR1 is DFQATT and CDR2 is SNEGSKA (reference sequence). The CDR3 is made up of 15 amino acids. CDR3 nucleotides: TGCAGTGCCCCCTGGACTAGCGGTGGCACAGATACGCAGTATTTT. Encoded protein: CSAPWTSGGTDTQYF.

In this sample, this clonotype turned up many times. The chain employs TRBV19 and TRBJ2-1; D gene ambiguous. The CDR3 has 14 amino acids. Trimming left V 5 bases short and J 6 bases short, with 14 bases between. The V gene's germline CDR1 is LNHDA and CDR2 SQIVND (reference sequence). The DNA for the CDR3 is TGTGCCAGTAGTTTAACTACAAACAGCAATGAGCAGTTCTTC. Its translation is CASSLTTNSNEQFF.

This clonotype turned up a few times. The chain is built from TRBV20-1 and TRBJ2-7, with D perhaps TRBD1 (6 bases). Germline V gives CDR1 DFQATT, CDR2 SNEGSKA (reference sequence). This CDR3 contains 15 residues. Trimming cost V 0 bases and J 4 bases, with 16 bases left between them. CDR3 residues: CSARDLRTAGYEQYF. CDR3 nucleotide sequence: TGCAGTGCTAGAGATCTTCGGACAGCTGGATACGAGCAGTACTTC.

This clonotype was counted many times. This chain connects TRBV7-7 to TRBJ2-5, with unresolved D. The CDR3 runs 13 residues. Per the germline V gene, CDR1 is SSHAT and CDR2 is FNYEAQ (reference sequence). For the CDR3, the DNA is TGTGCTAGTCAAGGTTCGACCCAAGAGACCCAGTACTTC. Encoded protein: CASQGSTQETQYF.

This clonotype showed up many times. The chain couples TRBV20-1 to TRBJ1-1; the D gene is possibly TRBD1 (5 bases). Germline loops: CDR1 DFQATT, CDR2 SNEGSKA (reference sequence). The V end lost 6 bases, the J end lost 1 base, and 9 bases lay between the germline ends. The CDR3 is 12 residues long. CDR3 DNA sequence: TGCAGTGCGGCCAGGGAGAACACTGAAGCTTTCTTT. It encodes CSAARENTEAFF.

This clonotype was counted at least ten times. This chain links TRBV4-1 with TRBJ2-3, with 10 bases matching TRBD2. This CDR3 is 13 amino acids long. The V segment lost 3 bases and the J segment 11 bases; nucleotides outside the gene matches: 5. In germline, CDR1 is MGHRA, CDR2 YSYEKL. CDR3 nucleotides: TGCGCCAGCAGCCACCCTAGCGGGGGTAGGCAGTATTTT. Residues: CASSHPSGGRQYF.

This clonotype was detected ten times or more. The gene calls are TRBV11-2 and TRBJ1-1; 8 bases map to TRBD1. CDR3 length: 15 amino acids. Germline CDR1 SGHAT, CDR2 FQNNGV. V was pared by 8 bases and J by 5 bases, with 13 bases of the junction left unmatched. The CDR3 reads CASVQSGTGRTEAFF. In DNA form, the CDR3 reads TGTGCCAGCGTACAATCCGGGACAGGCAGAACTGAAGCTTTCTTT.

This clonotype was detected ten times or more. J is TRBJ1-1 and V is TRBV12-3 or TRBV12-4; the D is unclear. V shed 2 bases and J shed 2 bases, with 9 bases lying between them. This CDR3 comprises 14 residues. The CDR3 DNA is TGTGCCAGCAGTTTATATCAGGATAACACTGAAGCTTTCTTT. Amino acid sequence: CASSLYQDNTEAFF.

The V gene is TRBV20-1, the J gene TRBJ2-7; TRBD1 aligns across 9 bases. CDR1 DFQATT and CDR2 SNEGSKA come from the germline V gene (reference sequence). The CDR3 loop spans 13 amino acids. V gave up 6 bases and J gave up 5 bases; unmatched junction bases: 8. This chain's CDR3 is CSAAGQGIHEQYF. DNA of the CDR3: TGCAGTGCGGCGGGACAGGGAATCCACGAGCAGTACTTC.

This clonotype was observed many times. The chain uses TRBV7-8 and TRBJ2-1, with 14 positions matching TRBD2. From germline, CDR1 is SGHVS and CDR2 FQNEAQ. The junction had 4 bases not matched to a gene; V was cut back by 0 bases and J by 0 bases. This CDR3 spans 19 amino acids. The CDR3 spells CASSLAGLAGGPSYNEQFF. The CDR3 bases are TGTGCCAGCAGCTTAGCTGGACTAGCGGGGGGACCCTCCTACAATGAGCAGTTCTTC.

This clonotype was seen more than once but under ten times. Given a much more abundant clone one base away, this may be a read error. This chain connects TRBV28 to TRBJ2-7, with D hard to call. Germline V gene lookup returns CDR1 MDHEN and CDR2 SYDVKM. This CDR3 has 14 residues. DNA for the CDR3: TGTGCCGGCAGTTTAAGGGCGGACGCCTCCGAGCAGTACTTC. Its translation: CAGSLRADASEQYF.

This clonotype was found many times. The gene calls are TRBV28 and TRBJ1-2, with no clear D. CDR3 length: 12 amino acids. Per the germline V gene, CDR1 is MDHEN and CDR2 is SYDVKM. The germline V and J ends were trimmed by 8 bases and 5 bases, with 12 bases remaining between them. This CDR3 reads CASGQASYGYTF. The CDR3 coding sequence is TGTGCCAGCGGCCAGGCTAGTTATGGCTACACCTTC.

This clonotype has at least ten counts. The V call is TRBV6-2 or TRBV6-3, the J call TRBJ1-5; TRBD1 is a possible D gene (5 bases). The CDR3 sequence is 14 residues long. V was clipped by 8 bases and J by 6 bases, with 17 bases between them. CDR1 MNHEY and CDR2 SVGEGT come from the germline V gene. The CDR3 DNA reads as TGTGCCAGCTGGGACTCGGGAGGAGGTCAGCCCCAGCATTTT. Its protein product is CASWDSGGGQPQHF.

This chain's CDR3 is CASSSTRQGYGYGYTF. In DNA form, the CDR3 reads TGTGCCAGCAGCTCGACCCGACAGGGGTATGGTTATGGCTACACCTTC. The chain uses TRBV5-6 and TRBJ1-2, with TRBD1 matching 8 bases. Germline-derived CDR1 and CDR2 are SGHDT and YYEEEE. This CDR3 contains 16 residues. Trimming cost V 3 bases and J 5 bases; bases outside gene matches: 12.

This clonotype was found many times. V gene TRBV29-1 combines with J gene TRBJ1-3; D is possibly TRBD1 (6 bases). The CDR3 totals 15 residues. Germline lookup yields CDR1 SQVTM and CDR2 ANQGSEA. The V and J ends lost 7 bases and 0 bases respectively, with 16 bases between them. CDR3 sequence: CSALGGGHSGNTIYF. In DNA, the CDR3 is TGCAGCGCCCTAGGAGGGGGACACTCTGGAAACACCATATATTTT.

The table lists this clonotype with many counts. The CDR3 coding sequence is TGTGCCATCAGTGAGAAGGCAGGGAGAACTAACACTGAAGCTTTCTTT. Its translation is CAISEKAGRTNTEAFF. The chain couples TRBV10-3 to TRBJ1-1; TRBD1 might be the D (5 bases). Germline-derived CDR1 and CDR2 are ENHRY and SYGVKD. Trimming cost V 2 bases and J 2 bases, with 15 bases left between them. The length of the CDR3 is 16 residues.

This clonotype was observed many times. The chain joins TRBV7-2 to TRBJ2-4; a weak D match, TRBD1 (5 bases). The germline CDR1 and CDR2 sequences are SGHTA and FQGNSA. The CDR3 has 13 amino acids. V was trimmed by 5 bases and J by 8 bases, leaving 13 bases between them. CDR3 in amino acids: CASSSRGRDIQYF. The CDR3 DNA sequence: TGTGCCAGCAGCAGCCGTGGCAGGGACATTCAGTACTTC.

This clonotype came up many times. The CDR3 DNA is TGCAGCGCCCTTTCTGTGGGGGAGCTGTTTTTT. This sequence encodes CSALSVGELFF. V is TRBV29-1 and J is TRBJ2-2; no reliable D call. The germline V and J ends were trimmed by 7 bases and 8 bases, with 11 bases remaining between them. CDR3 length: 11 residues. CDR1 is SQVTM and CDR2 is ANQGSEA in the germline V gene.

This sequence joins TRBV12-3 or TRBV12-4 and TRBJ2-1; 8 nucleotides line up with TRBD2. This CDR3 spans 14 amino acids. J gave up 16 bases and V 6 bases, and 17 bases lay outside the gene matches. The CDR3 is CASSPGLETTLIFF. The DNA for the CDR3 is TGTGCCAGCAGCCCGGGACTAGAGACCACATTAATATTCTTC.

CDR3 in DNA: TGTGCCAGCAGACCACCCCCTCGGTCGGATACGCAGTATTTT. Protein: CASRPPPRSDTQYF. The genes are TRBV6-2 or TRBV6-3 and TRBJ2-3, with D hard to call. CDR3 length: 14 residues. Trimming stripped 6 bases from V and 6 bases from J, with 16 bases between. CDR1 is MNHEY and CDR2 is SVGEGT in the germline V gene.

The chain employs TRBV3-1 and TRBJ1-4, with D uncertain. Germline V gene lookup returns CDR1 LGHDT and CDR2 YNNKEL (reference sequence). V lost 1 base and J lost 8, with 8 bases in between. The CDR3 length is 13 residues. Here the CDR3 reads CASSQVVREKLFF. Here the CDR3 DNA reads TGTGCCAGCAGCCAAGTGGTTCGGGAAAAACTGTTTTTT.

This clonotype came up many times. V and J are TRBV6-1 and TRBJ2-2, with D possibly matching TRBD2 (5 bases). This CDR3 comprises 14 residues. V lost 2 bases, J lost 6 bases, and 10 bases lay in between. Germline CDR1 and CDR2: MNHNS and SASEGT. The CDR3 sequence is CASSESGESGELFF. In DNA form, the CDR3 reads TGTGCCAGCAGTGAATCCGGGGAGTCCGGGGAGCTGTTTTTT.

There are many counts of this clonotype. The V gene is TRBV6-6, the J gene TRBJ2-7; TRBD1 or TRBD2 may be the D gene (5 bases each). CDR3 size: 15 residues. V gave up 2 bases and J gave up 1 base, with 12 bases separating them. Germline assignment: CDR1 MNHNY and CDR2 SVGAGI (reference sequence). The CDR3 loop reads CASSYPGRTSYEQYF. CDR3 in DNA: TGTGCCAGCAGTTACCCGGGACGTACGTCCTACGAGCAGTACTTC.

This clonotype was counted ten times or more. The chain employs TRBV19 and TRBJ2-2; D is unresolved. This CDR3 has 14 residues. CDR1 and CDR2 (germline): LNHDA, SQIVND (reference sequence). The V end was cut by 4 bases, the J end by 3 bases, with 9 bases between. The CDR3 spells CASSTNQHTGELFF. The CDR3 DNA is TGTGCCAGTAGTACGAACCAGCACACCGGGGAGCTGTTTTTT.